Listed below are T cell receptor beta chains from one sample, sequenced in a study of metastatic and nonmetastatic thyroid tumors. MiXCR re-clonotyped the PCR reads for TCRdb. The sample has some 52,000 clones, more than 15% seen once. Sequenced input: blood. The receptors were sampled from a female donor with papillary thyroid cancer or a benign thyroid nodule (not recorded which). Some clones in this sample may be carry-over from other donors' samples. Both conserved end residues are part of each CDR3. The order of the fields is J gene, V gene, CDR3 length, CDR3 protein.

>TRBJ1-1|TRBV20-1|13
CSAYWAPRAEAFF
>TRBJ1-4|TRBV7-8|15
CASSTEGTGGEKLFF
>TRBJ2-1|TRBV5-1|15
CASSLWGERDNEQFF
>TRBJ1-1|TRBV19|13
CASSIGVETEAFF
>TRBJ2-7|TRBV28|13
CASSLDRLYEQYF
>TRBJ2-7|TRBV2|12
CASSEADYEQYF
>TRBJ2-6|TRBV6-1|15
CASSEGVSGANVLTF
>TRBJ2-5|TRBV18|12
CASSANQETQYF
>TRBJ2-7|TRBV28|13
CASSEGGSDEQYF
>TRBJ2-3|TRBV6-6|15
CASSYRESGTDTQYF
>TRBJ1-1|TRBV6-1|14
CASSPDGRPTEAFF
>TRBJ1-1|TRBV12-3/TRBV12-4|14
CASSFQGAGTEAFF
>TRBJ1-5|TRBV2|20
CASSEGRGAITYYSNQPQHF
>TRBJ2-7|TRBV7-6|14
CASSLGDRGYEQYF
>TRBJ1-5|TRBV20-1|15
CSARPNPSLNQPQHF
>TRBJ1-1|TRBV18|13
CASSPGGNTEAFF
>TRBJ2-1|TRBV20-1|13
CSAPPGASIEQFF
>TRBJ2-3|TRBV4-2|13
CASSPRAADTQYF
>TRBJ2-7|TRBV20-1|13
CSATMSVPYEQYF
>TRBJ2-1|TRBV20-1|14
CSASLLARVSEQFF
>TRBJ2-4|TRBV20-1|15
CSARKTGTGKNIQYF
>TRBJ1-6|TRBV28|16
CASSLGTDLAWSPLHF
>TRBJ1-3|TRBV5-1|16
CASSLVAGGVGNTIYF
>TRBJ2-1|TRBV11-2|16
CASSFVRSREGREQFF
>TRBJ2-7|TRBV11-1|11
CASSLSWEQYF
>TRBJ2-1|TRBV12-3/TRBV12-4|14
CASSWGLAGNEQFF
>TRBJ2-5|TRBV7-9|16
CASSRAVGLGQETQYF
>TRBJ2-5|TRBV7-8|13
CASSLRNQETQYF
>TRBJ2-7|TRBV20-1|14
CSARQGTGGYEQYF
>TRBJ2-7|TRBV5-6|11
CASSSTYEQYF
>TRBJ1-2|TRBV6-1|14
CASSLRPGRDGYTF
>TRBJ2-2|TRBV6-1|14
CSSSESPNTGELFF
>TRBJ2-2|TRBV4-3|20
CASSPLASGRAGRSTGELFF
>TRBJ2-7|TRBV7-8|15
CASSTGLAGDYEQYF
>TRBJ2-1|TRBV15|18
CATSRGLAGVRTYNEQFF
>TRBJ2-7|TRBV28|11
CASSAYYEQYF
>TRBJ2-7|TRBV28|15
CASSLVLAGIYEQYF
>TRBJ2-7|TRBV28|18
CANSLPARDYHFGYEQYF
>TRBJ1-5|TRBV27|13
CASSLSKHQPQHF
>TRBJ1-1|TRBV2|14
CASSVQGLNTGAFF
>TRBJ1-1|TRBV10-3|12
CAISERVNEAFF
>TRBJ2-7|TRBV28|17
CASSHLGREWGSYEQYF
>TRBJ2-5|TRBV28|13
CASSSGRQETQYF
>TRBJ2-7|TRBV7-2|15
CASSRFQGSGYEQYF
>TRBJ2-4|TRBV28|11
CASSFKNIQYF
>TRBJ1-2|TRBV9|15
CASSVGDSSNYGYTF
>TRBJ2-7|TRBV3-1|13
CASSLGDYGEQYF
>TRBJ2-1|TRBV4-1|17
CASSHLTLADSYNEQFF
>TRBJ1-1|TRBV7-2|13
CASSPGPNTEAFF
>TRBJ1-2|TRBV5-6|13
CASSFSRGYGYTF
>TRBJ1-2|TRBV30|13
CAWSPGEGYGYTF
>TRBJ2-7|TRBV9|18
CASSVDGRGLAGAYEQYF
>TRBJ2-5|TRBV20-1|12
CSASRDSGTQYF
>TRBJ2-3|TRBV29-1|14
CSVEGRSHTDTQYF
>TRBJ2-7|TRBV28|15
CASSSGGTGAYEQYF
>TRBJ2-7|TRBV6-1|14
CASSPGLAAYEQYF
>TRBJ2-3|TRBV7-8|17
CASSRTQGSAGTDTQYF
>TRBJ2-7|TRBV5-1|15
CASRSVSGGPYEQYF